This TCR beta chain was observed in a study of blood T cell repertoires in COVID-19 (dated by TCRdb to about 2020). Describing the broader study: The collaborator samples originated in the United States, Italy and Spain and spanned the acute and convalescent phases of COVID-19. The prospective study material was composed of cDNA or gDNA derived from T cells, B-cell-depleted T cells, or PBMCs. Deeply sampled blood TCRbeta repertoires from subjects exposed to, actively infected with, or recovered from COVID-19 were included in the dataset. The repertoires were released in a freely available public database intended as a resource for research on the immune response to SARS-CoV-2. The samples were drawn from the first 160 participants of the ongoing ImmuneRACE study and from 1,254 subjects provided by 6 global collaborators. A de-identified subject ID, COVID-19 status, age in years and sex were almost always included in the sample metadata. Where available, HLA class I and class II types were taken from metadata supplied by the sample provider and were not determined by assay-based typing. Overall results and qualifications from the work: Clinical and demographic metadata were provided uncurated, with the amount varying by source and participant.

CDR1 and CDR2 were assigned from the germline V gene (reference sequence) as SEHNR and FQNEAQ. The CDR3 holds 14 amino acids from the cysteine to the phenylalanine. Kept here is only the CDR3 DNA, which spans 42 bases and is read in frame from base 1. Trimming removed 5 bases from V and 7 bases from J, leaving 12 bases between the germline ends. Participants in the prospective study were aged roughly 18 to 90 years, lived in over 20 United States geographic areas, and enrolled through a virtual design. In the prospective study, participants were assigned to cohorts based on the clinical history participants reported in a screening survey and a study questionnaire. For ImmuneRACE Cohort 3, a participant was defined as recovered based on two consecutive negative NP/OP PCR tests, clearance by a healthcare professional, or resolution of symptoms. In the prospective study, whole blood, serum and a nasopharyngeal or oropharyngeal swab were collected from each participant by mobile phlebotomists. Additional blood draws and questionnaires over an approximately 2-month period could optionally be provided by prospective study participants. Prospective study blood samples were shipped either frozen or at room temperature before DNA extraction.

The immunoSEQ Assay, a bias-controlled multiplex PCR, was used to amplify TCRbeta CDR3 regions from genomic DNA. The authors' pipeline ran thus. Nucleated cell counts per sample were estimated from amplification of reference gene primers within the assay. To quantify the absolute abundance of each unique TCRbeta CDR3 rearrangement, sequence reads were collapsed and filtered. For each sample, productive Simpson clonality was calculated as the square root of Simpson's diversity index across productive rearrangements. TCRdb stores this immuneACCESS table with in-frame sequences only. Part of the clones is absent; in the studies checked, under half of the shortfall reflects unresolved V genes, and no reason is known for the rest. V and J calls plus clone size are reproduced from that table; the DNA served to infer D and trimming. The sample records about 500,000 clones, approximately 86% of which are singletons. The ten largest clones take up about 0.7% of the sample.

Worth noting for this clone: The antigen this receptor binds is unknown. The record has no base qualities; no much larger clone is one base away.

The rearrangement joined TRBV7-9 to TRBJ1-6; no D gene is confidently identified. The sequencing input was PBMCs or T cells enriched from blood (not recorded which). This TCR was recovered from a woman under 30 who had recovered from COVID-19. The nucleotides are TGTGCCAGCAGCCGTGAAGCGGGAAATTCACCCCTCCACTTT. Its product reads: CASSREAGNSPLHF.